This T cell receptor (beta chain) is drawn from a study of T cells in Graves' hyperthyroidism and ophthalmopathy. Researchers amplified the TCR beta CDR3 regions from RNA transcripts. HTBI primers were employed in a first-round RT-PCR of the TCR CDR3. TCRdb called the multiplex PCR reads again in MiXCR, with one record for every CDR3 protein. The table records 650,000 to 850,000 distinct CDR3 sequences, around 19% of them present only once. Germline loops: CDR1 MNHEY, CDR2 SMNVEV (reference sequence). The CDR3 is made up of 13 amino acids. Trimming took off 3 bases at V and 7 bases at J, with 10 bases between the two ends. This clonotype was counted between two and nine times.

Sequenced: blood. The J gene is TRBJ1-5, the V gene TRBV27; no clear D gene. This sequence originates from a woman aged 45-65 years with Graves' hyperthyroidism that later progressed to Graves' ophthalmopathy. Here the CDR3 DNA reads TGTGCCAGCAGTTTTTTTGGAGGACAGCCCCAGCATTTT. It translates to CASSFFGGQPQHF.